This T cell receptor beta chain was retrieved from a study of regulatory T cells in long-lasting Graves disease. TCR beta libraries were built with iRepertoire HTBI primers and Arm-PCR of CDR3 regions. TCRdb re-called the multiplex PCR reads through MiXCR, storing one row per CDR3 protein. Found here are 350,000 to 450,000 distinct CDR3 sequences, 10% to 15% of them singletons; the top ten hold 18%. Time point here: newly diagnosed GD, antithyroid drugs for less than 3 months. PBMC RNA was the source of the TCR library. V was pared by 6 bases and J by 2 bases, with 6 bases between. This CDR3 region has 12 residues. The germline CDR1 and CDR2 sequences are KGHDR and SFDVKD. These sequences were also reported in another study, on T cells in Graves' hyperthyroidism and ophthalmopathy.

The gene calls are TRBV24-1 and TRBJ2-5; the D gene is possibly TRBD2 (5 bases). The sequence derives from a woman between 18 and 30 years old with Graves disease. The source material was peripheral blood mononuclear cells (PBMCs), sampled at new diagnosis, from a patient treated with antithyroid drugs. CDR3 DNA: TGTGCCACCAGTCCGGGGCAAGAGACCCAGTACTTC. Its translation: CATSPGQETQYF.